This TCR beta chain was captured in a study of blood T cell repertoires in COVID-19. Study-level background: Acute and convalescent COVID-19 samples came from the United States, Italy and Spain. T cells, B-cell-depleted T cells, or PBMCs supplied cDNA or gDNA.

Trimming removed 1 base from V and 5 bases from J; junction bases left unmatched: 5. The germline V gene has CDR1 GTSNPN and CDR2 SVGIG (reference sequence). The CDR3 sequence is 14 residues long. In the original workflow: The assay estimated nucleated cells by amplifying reference gene primers. The table came from immunoSEQ multiplex PCR; TCRdb's copy has only in-frame clones and leaves some out. D and trimming come from the DNA, and the V and J calls and clone size come from that table. The data show some 220,000 clones, roughly 80% seen once. In its sample, this clone was seen a few times. Sequenced input: peripheral blood. The gene calls are TRBV30 and TRBJ1-1, with TRBD1 matching over 9 bases. This sequence originates from a woman aged 80 or over with active or convalescent COVID-19. CDR3 sequence reads: CAWSAWDRETEAFF. CDR3 nucleotides: TGTGCCTGGAGTGCCTGGGACAGGGAAACTGAAGCTTTCTTT.